Presented here are 9 T cell receptor beta chains from one specimen sequenced in a study of shared clonotypes between healthy human individuals. The table came from immunoSEQ multiplex PCR; TCRdb's copy has only in-frame clones and leaves some out. This sample has roughly 770,000 clones, with just over 95% found just once. Cells designated naive CD8 were CD45RO-negative and were positively selected for CCR7, with terminally differentiated effector memory CD45RA+ cells excluded. The sequenced material came from naive CD8+ T cells sorted from blood. The source is a man aged 30-40 years in good health.

This clone was observed a single time. The chain is built from TRBV6-5 and TRBJ2-1, with 11 bases that match TRBD2. V shed 6 bases, J shed 3 bases, and the junction held 4 bases outside the gene matches. The CDR3 length is 15 residues. The germline V gene encodes CDR1 MNHEY and CDR2 SVGAGI. The chain's CDR3 is CASRGLADLYNEQFF. The CDR3 DNA reads as TGTGCCAGCAGGGGACTAGCGGATCTCTACAATGAGCAGTTCTTC.

A single count supports this clone. V gene TRBV5-4 combines with J gene TRBJ2-1; TRBD2 might be the D (6 bases). CDR3 size: 15 residues. Trimming left V 1 base short and J 4 bases short, with 12 bases between. Germline CDR1 and CDR2: SGHNT and YYREEE (reference sequence). The CDR3, as DNA: TGTGCCAGCAGCTTGTTTTCTAGCGCTTACAATGAGCAGTTCTTC. This gives the protein CASSLFSSAYNEQFF.

The V call is TRBV7-8, the J call TRBJ2-1; D unclear. The V end was cut by 1 base, the J end by 6 bases, with 10 bases between. The length of the CDR3 is 14 residues. Germline CDR1 SGHVS, CDR2 FQNEAQ. In nucleotides, the CDR3 is TGTGCCAGCAGCTTAGAGGCAGGTGTCAATGAGCAGTTCTTC. Encoded protein: CASSLEAGVNEQFF.

The J gene is TRBJ2-7, the V gene TRBV5-1; possible D gene TRBD1, 6 bases. This CDR3 comprises 16 residues. Germline V gene data show CDR1 as SGHRS and CDR2 as YFSETQ. V lost 1 base and J 1 base, leaving 15 bases between the germline ends. CDR3 region: CASSLTQGRSSYEQYF. In nucleotides, the CDR3 is TGCGCCAGCAGCTTGACGCAGGGGCGTAGTTCCTACGAGCAGTACTTC.

The chain couples TRBV29-1 to TRBJ2-2, with 8 bases lining up with TRBD1. The CDR3 spans 13 residues. Trimming cost V 6 bases and J 2 bases; bases outside gene matches: 2. CDR1 is SQVTM, CDR2 ANQGSEA, per germline. This chain's CDR3 is CSVTGVNTGELFF. In DNA, the CDR3 is TGCAGCGTGACAGGGGTTAACACCGGGGAGCTGTTTTTT.

The chain combines TRBV28 with TRBJ2-7; no clear D. Germline CDR1 MDHEN, CDR2 SYDVKM. The CDR3 runs 12 residues. Trimming pared 2 bases from V and 6 bases from J, leaving 8 bases between. The chain's CDR3 is CASSLGLGEQYF. CDR3 DNA sequence: TGTGCCAGCAGTTTAGGCCTCGGCGAGCAGTACTTC. The full variable domain, its missing parts supplied by reference TRBV28 and TRBJ2-7, is DVKVTQSSRYLVKRTGEKVFLECVQDMDHENMFWYRQDPGLGLRLIYFSYDVKMKEKGDIPEGYSVSREKKERFSLILESASTNQTSMYLCASSLGLGEQYFGPGTRLTVT.

J is TRBJ2-7 and V is TRBV10-1; 7 bases agree with TRBD1. V was clipped by 3 bases and J by 0 bases; unmatched bases: 2. The CDR3 runs 14 residues. Germline V lookup: CDR1 WNHNN, CDR2 SYGVQD (reference sequence). The CDR3 DNA sequence: TGCGCCAGCAGTGAAGGGACAGACTCCTACGAGCAGTACTTC. Its translation: CASSEGTDSYEQYF.

This rearrangement joins TRBV18 to TRBJ2-3; no clear D gene. V was shortened by 6 bases and J by 5 bases, with 9 bases between the two germline ends. Germline CDR1 KGHSH, CDR2 LQKENI. The CDR3 spans 12 residues. The CDR3 coding sequence is TGTGCCAGCTCGCCCGGCCAAGATACGCAGTATTTT. Its protein product is CASSPGQDTQYF.

This sequence joins TRBV28 and TRBJ1-2; TRBD1 agrees at 8 bases. J was trimmed by 3 bases and V by 2 bases; bases with no gene match: 11. The germline V gene has CDR1 MDHEN and CDR2 SYDVKM. The CDR3 totals 17 residues. The CDR3: CASSLGRIDRGDYGYTF. The CDR3 DNA reads as TGTGCCAGCAGTTTAGGTCGCATAGACAGGGGTGACTATGGCTACACCTTC.